Sequencing of this T cell receptor beta chain was carried out in a study of naive and memory T cell subsets. Germline values: CDR1 SGHAT, CDR2 FQNNGV. The V gene end was trimmed by 3 bases and the J gene end by 1 base; junction bases not matched to a gene: 6. The CDR3 loop spans 16 amino acids. The library had UMIs added by 3' ligation of an oligonucleotide to TCR cDNA. The SP2 primer and nested alpha and beta constant region primers amplified ligated cDNA in four rounds. MiXCR was run by TCRdb on the UMI-ligation and nested PCR reads, yielding one entry per CDR3 protein. The table records several hundred distinct CDR3 sequences, 4.5% to 6% of them present only once. This clonotype is termed medium-sized (0.01 to 0.1%).

The chain links TRBV11-2 to TRBJ2-5, with 9 bases lining up with TRBD2. This TCR was recovered from an adult in good health. Sequencing was performed on skin, taken from a tuberculin skin test site or a saline-injected site (not recorded which). The CDR3: CASSFLASGTQETQYF. The CDR3 DNA reads as TGTGCCAGCAGCTTTTTGGCTAGCGGGACCCAAGAGACCCAGTACTTC. Based on the CDR3 plus reference TRBV11-2 and TRBJ2-5, the full variable domain is EAGVAQSPRYKIIEKRQSVAFWCNPISGHATLYWYQQILGQGPKLLIQFQNNGVVDDSQLPKDRFSAERLKGVDSTLKIQPAKLEDSAVYLCASSFLASGTQETQYFGPGTRLLVL.